This T cell receptor (beta chain) is from a study of cytomegalovirus exposure and HLA in healthy donors. Study-wide background: An early release of data contained about 85 million unique TCRs, which came from HLA-typed donors. Points from the study as a whole: Later work associated around 18,000 TCR beta sequences with HLA alleles at 0.05 false discovery rate. The HLA-A and HLA-B alleles of most subjects were reportedly predicted accurately from TCR beta sequences.

Nominally healthy donors were sampled, though unrecorded immune exposures were likely. Researchers ran the PCR with 60 Vbeta and 13 Jbeta primers. TCRdb's table, derived via immunoSEQ multiplex PCR, lists solely in-frame clones and lacks some. The table shows over 150,000 clones, with over 65% occurring only once. In regard to this clone: What it binds is unknown.

The sequenced sample was PBMCs. This clonotype was obtained from a woman in her thirties in good health and CMV-seropositive.

CDR3 residues: CASSYTRGGPIWELFF. CDR3 nucleotide sequence: TGTGCCAGCAGTTACACTCGGGGAGGGCCAATCTGGGAGCTGTTTTTT. V and J are TRBV6-6 and TRBJ2-2; 7 positions agree with TRBD2. Germline V CDR1 and CDR2: MNHNY, SVGAGI (reference sequence). V trimming: 2 bases; J trimming: 9 bases; junction bases outside the gene matches: 12. This CDR3 comprises 16 residues.